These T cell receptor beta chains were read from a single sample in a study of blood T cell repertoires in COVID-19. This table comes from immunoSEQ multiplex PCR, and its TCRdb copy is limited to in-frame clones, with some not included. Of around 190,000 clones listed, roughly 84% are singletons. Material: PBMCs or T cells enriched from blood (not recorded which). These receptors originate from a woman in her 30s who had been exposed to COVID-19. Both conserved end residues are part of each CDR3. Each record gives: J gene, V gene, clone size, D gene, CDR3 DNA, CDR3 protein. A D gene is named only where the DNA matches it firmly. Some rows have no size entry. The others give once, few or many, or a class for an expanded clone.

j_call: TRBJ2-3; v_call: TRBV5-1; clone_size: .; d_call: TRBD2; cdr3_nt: TGCGCCAGCAGCTTGGAGGGGAGCGGGGGTGCAGATACGCAGTATTTT; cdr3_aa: CASSLEGSGGADTQYF
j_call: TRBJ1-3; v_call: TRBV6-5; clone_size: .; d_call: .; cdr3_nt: TGTGCCAGCAGCCCAACAGGGTTTTCGAACACCATATATTTT; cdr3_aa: CASSPTGFSNTIYF
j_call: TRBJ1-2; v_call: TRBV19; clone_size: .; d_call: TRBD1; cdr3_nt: TGTGCCAGTAGTTCCCAAGGACAGGGAACCTCCTATGGCTACACCTTC; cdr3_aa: CASSSQGQGTSYGYTF
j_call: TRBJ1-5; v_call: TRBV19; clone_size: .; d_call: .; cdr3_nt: TGTGCCAGTAGTATGGAGAGACAGCGAACCCATCAGCCCCAGCATTTT; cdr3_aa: CASSMERQRTHQPQHF
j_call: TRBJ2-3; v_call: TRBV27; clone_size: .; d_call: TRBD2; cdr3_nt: TGTGCCAGCAGGCCGGGACTACGCACAGATACGCAGTATTTT; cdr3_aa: CASRPGLRTDTQYF
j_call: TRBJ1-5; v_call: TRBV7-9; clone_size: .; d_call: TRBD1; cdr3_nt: TGTGCCAGCAGCTTAGCGGCGACAGGGGTTGATCAGCCCCAGCATTTT; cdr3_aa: CASSLAATGVDQPQHF
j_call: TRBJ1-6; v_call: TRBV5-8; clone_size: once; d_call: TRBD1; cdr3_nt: TGTGCCAGCAGCTCCGACAAATCTAAGGACAGGGGGTTTTCACCCCTCCACTTT; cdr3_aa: CASSSDKSKDRGFSPLHF
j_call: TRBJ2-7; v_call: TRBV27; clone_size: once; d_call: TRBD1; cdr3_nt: TGTGCCAGCAGTCCTTACAGGGGCCCCTACGAGCAGTACTTC; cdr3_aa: CASSPYRGPYEQYF
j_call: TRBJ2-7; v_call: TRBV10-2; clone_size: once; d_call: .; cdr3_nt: TGCGCCAGCAGTTTCAGGGTTGGGGAGCAGTACTTC; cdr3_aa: CASSFRVGEQYF
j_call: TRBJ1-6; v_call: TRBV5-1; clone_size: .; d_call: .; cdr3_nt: TGCGCCAGCAGCTTATCTCTGAAAGGACAGACTAATTCACCCCTCAGTTCACCCCTCCACTTT; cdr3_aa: CASSLSLKGQTNSPLSSPLHF